This TCR beta chain is from a study of blood T cells in healthy people across ages. This CDR3 is 15 amino acids long. Germline V gene data show CDR1 as SGHNT and CDR2 as YYREEE (reference sequence). The V and J ends lost 4 bases and 3 bases, in that order; junction bases with no gene match: 8. Total RNA was extracted at no less than 6 micrograms per sample. A sample-barcoded 5' primer and a J-beta primer mix were used in a second PCR of roughly 7 to 11 cycles. Tagging of each cDNA molecule was performed by a template-switch adaptor with 12 random nucleotides. Each CDR3 protein is one row after TCRdb ran MiXCR on the 5' RACE reads. The data show 700,000 or so distinct CDR3 sequences, roughly 20% seen once.

The sample taken for sequencing was blood. The clonotype originates from an older man in good health. This chain connects TRBV5-4 to TRBJ2-7, with 9 bases identical to TRBD1. This CDR3 is CASSNYRDRDYEQYF. For the CDR3, the DNA is TGTGCCAGCAGCAACTATCGGGACAGGGACTACGAGCAGTACTTC.